This T cell receptor (beta chain) was identified during a study of regulatory T cells in long-lasting Graves disease. Study findings and constraints: What was studied was peripheral blood only, and not thyroid tissue. Favored gene segments in persistent disease were TRBV28, TRBJ1-2 and TRBJ2-5.

As to time point: persistent/refractory GD, antithyroid drugs over 5 years with positive TRAb. Construction of the TCR library relied on RNA isolated from PBMCs. This clonotype showed up many times. Its antigen is still unknown. In building TCR beta libraries, iRepertoire HTBI primers were used together with Arm-PCR of CDR3 regions. TCRdb re-called the multiplex PCR reads through MiXCR, storing one row per CDR3 protein. The sample shows about 310,000 distinct CDR3 sequences, roughly a fifth of them seen only once. Trimming pared 2 bases from V and 0 bases from J, leaving 8 bases between. The CDR3 spans 13 residues. CDR1 is GTSNPN, CDR2 SVGIG, per germline (reference sequence).

The chain is built from TRBV30 and TRBJ2-7; D unclear. This clonotype originated in a female donor with Graves disease. The sample was peripheral blood mononuclear cells (PBMCs), taken when the disease was refractory, from a patient treated with antithyroid drugs. CDR3 loop: CAWSLPSSYEQYF. DNA of the CDR3: TGTGCCTGGAGTCTCCCCAGCTCCTACGAGCAGTACTTC.